What follows describes a single T cell receptor (beta chain). Its specificity is unknown. Every isolated RNA sample was fully reverse transcribed, so sequencing captured expressed TCRB transcripts. Naive, central memory and regulatory T cell samples produced a mean of about 4 million reads. Here immunoSEQ multiplex PCR was the method, and the copy in TCRdb shows in-frame clones only, minus some. The profile covers almost 350,000 clones, with about a tenth appearing a single time and roughly 0.99% taken by the ten largest. The sample originates from a study of beta chain features in type 1 diabetes. Study-wide points: For Type 1 diabetes patients, all four CD4+ subsets carried TCRB CDR3s that were moderately but significantly shorter.

This TCR came from a man aged 30-40 years with type 1 diabetes. The material sequenced was central memory CD4+ T cells from blood.

CDR3 nucleotides: TGTGCCAGCAGCCAGAACAGGGTCACTGAAGCTTTCTTT. It yields the protein CASSQNRVTEAFF. V is TRBV13 and J is TRBJ1-1; possibly TRBD1 for D (6 bases). The CDR3 spans 13 residues. CDR1 is PRHDT and CDR2 is FYEKMQ in the germline V gene (reference sequence). V dropped 5 bases and J dropped 4 bases, with 11 bases sitting between them.